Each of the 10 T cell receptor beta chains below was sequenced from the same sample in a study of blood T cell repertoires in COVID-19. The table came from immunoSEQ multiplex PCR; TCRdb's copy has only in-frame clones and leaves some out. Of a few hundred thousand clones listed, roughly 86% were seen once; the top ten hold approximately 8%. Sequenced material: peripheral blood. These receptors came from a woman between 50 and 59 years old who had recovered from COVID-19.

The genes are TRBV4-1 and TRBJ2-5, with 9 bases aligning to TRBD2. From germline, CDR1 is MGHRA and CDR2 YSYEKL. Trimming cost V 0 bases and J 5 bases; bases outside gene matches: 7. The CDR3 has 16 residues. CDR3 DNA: TGCGCCAGCAGCCAAGATTCCCTAGCGGGGTGGGAGACCCAGTACTTC. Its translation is CASSQDSLAGWETQYF.

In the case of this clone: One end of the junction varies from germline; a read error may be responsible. The CDR3 nucleotides read TGCGCCAGCAGCCAAGACTCCGGGACACTGAAGACTGAAGCTTTCTTT. Translation gives CASSQDSGTLKTEAFF. The rearrangement joins TRBV4-3 to TRBJ1-1; weak D call: TRBD1 (6 bases). This CDR3 has 16 amino acids. Germline V gene lookup returns CDR1 LGHNA and CDR2 YSLEER.

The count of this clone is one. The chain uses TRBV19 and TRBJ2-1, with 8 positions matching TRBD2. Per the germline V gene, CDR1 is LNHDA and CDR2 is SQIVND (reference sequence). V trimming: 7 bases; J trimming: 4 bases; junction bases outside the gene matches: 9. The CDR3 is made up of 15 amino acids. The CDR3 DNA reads TGTGCCAGTACCCAGGGTAGCGGGATGTACAATGAGCAGTTCTTC. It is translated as CASTQGSGMYNEQFF.

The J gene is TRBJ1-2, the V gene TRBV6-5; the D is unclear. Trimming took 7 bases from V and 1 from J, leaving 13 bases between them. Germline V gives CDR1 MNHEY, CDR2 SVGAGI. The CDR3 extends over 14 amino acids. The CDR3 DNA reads TGTGCCAGCAAGGTTACAGCCTATAACTATGGCTACACCTTC. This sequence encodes CASKVTAYNYGYTF.

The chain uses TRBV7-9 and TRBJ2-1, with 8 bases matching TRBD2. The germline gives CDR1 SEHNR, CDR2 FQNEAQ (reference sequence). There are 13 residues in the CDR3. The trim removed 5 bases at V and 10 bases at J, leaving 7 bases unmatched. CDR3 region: CASSRPLADEQFF. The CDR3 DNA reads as TGTGCCAGCAGCCGCCCACTAGCGGACGAGCAGTTCTTC.

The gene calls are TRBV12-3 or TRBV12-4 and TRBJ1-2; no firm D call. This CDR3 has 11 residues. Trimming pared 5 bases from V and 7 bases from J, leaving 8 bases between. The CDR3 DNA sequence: TGTGCCAGCAGTCCCAGGTCTGGCTACACCTTC. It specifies CASSPRSGYTF.

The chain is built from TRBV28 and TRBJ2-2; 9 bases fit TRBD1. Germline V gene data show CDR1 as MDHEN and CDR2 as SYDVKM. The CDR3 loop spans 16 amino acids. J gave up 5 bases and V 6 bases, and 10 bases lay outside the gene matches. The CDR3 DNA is TGTGCCAGCAGCCGCCCAGGGACAGGGCGGACCGGGGAGCTGTTTTTT. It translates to CASSRPGTGRTGELFF.

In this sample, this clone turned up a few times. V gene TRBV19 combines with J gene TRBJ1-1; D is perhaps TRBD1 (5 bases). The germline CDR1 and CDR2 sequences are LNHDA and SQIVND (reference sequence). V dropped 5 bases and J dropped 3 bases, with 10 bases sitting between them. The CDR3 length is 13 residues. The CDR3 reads CASSLQGDTEAFF. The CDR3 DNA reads TGTGCCAGTAGTCTACAAGGGGACACTGAAGCTTTCTTT.

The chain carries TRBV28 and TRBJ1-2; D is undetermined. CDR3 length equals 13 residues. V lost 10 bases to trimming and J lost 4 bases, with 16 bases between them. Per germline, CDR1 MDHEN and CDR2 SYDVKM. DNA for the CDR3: TGTGCCATCAAGAGGGCGGTACTCTATGGCTACACCTTC. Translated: CAIKRAVLYGYTF.

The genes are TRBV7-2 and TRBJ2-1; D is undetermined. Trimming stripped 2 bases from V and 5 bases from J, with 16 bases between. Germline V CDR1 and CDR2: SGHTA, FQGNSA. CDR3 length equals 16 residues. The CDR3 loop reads CASSLLVGENDNEQFF. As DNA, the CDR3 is TGTGCCAGCAGCTTATTGGTGGGCGAGAATGACAATGAGCAGTTCTTC. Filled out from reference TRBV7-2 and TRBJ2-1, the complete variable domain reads GAGVSQSPSNKVTEKGKDVELRCDPISGHTALYWYRQSLGQGLEFLIYFQGNSAPDKSGLPSDRFSAERTGGSVSTLTIQRTQQEDSAVYLCASSLLVGENDNEQFFGPGTRLTVL.